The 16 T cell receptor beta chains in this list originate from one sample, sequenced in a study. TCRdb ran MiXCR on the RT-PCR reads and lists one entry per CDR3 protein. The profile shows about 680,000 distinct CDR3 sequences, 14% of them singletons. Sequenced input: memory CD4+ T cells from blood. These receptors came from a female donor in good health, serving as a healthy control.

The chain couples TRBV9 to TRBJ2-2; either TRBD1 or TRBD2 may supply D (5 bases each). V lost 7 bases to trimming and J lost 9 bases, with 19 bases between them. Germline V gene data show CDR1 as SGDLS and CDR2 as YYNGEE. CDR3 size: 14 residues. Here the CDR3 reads CASSPREGTRELFF. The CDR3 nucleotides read TGTGCCAGCTCGCCTAGGGAAGGGACCAGGGAGCTGTTTTTT.

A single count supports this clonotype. For the CDR3, the DNA is TGTGCCAGCAGCTTAACGCGCATCTACAATGAGCAGTTCTTC. As protein: CASSLTRIYNEQFF. The chain carries TRBV7-3 and TRBJ2-1; no clear D. Germline lookup yields CDR1 SGHTA and CDR2 FQGTGA. The CDR3 loop spans 14 amino acids. Between the trimmed V and J ends, which lost 0 bases and 3 bases, there was a span of 6 bases.

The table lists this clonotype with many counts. Here the CDR3 reads CASTSIAGTSTDTQYF. As DNA, the CDR3 is TGTGCCAGCACCTCGATAGCGGGGACTAGCACAGATACGCAGTATTTT. V and J are TRBV6-1 and TRBJ2-3; 8 bases are a match to TRBD2. Germline values: CDR1 MNHNS, CDR2 SASEGT. This CDR3 has 16 residues. V lost 7 bases to trimming and J lost 0 bases; unmatched junction nucleotides: 9.

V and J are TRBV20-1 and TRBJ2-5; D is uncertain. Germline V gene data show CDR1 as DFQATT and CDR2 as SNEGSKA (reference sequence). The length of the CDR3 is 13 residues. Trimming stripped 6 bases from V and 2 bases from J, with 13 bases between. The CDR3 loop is CSALFAGQETQYF. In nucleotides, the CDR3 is TGCAGTGCCCTCTTTGCAGGACAAGAGACCCAGTACTTC.

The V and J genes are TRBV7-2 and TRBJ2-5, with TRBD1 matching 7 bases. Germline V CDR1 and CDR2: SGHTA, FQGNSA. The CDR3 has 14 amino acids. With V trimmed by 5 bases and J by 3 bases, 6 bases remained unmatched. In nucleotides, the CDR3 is TGTGCCAGCAGCGCCGGACAGGCAAAAGAGACCCAGTACTTC. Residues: CASSAGQAKETQYF.

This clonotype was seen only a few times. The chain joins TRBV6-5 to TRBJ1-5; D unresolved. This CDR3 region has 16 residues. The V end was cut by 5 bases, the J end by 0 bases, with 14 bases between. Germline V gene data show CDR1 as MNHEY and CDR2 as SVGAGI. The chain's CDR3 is CASSRSWVNSNQPQHF. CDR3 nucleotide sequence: TGTGCCAGCAGTAGGAGTTGGGTCAATAGCAATCAGCCCCAGCATTTT.

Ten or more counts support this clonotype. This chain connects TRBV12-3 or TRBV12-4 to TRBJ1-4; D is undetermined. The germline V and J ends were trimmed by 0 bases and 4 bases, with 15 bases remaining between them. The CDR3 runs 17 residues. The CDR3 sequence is CASSLAPSRTLNEKLFF. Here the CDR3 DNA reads TGTGCCAGCAGTTTAGCCCCGAGTCGGACTCTTAATGAAAAACTGTTTTTT.

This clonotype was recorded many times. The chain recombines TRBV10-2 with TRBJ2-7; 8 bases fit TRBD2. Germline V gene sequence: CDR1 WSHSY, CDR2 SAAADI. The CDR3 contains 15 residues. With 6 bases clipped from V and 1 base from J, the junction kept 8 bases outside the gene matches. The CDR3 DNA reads TGCGCCAGCAGGGCTATAGCGGGGCCTTCCTACGAGCAGTACTTC. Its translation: CASRAIAGPSYEQYF.

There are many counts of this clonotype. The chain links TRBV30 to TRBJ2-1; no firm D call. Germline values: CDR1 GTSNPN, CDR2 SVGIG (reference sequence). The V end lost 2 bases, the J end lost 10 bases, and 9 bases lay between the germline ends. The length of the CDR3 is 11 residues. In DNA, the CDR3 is TGTGCCTGGAGTCGGGTGAGCGAGCAGTTCTTC. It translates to CAWSRVSEQFF.

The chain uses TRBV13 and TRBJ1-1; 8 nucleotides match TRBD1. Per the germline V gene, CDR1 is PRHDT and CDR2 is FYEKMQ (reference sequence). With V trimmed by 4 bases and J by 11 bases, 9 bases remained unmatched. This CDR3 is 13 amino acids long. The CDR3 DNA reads TGTGCCAGCAGCTCCCAGGCCCACAGGGGGGCTTTCTTT. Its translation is CASSSQAHRGAFF. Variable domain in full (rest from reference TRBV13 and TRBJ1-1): AAGVIQSPRHLIKEKRETATLKCYPIPRHDTVYWYQQGPGQDPQFLISFYEKMQSDKGSIPDRFSAQQFSDYHSELNMSSLELGDSALYFCASSSQAHRGAFFGQGTRLTVV.

CDR3 coding DNA: TGCAGTGCTGCAGTAATTAAGGGCACTGAAGCTTTCTTT. Translating it yields CSAAVIKGTEAFF. The rearrangement joins TRBV20-1 to TRBJ1-1; D call uncertain. The CDR3 loop spans 13 amino acids. V gave up 5 bases and J gave up 4 bases, with 14 bases separating them. The V gene's germline CDR1 is DFQATT and CDR2 SNEGSKA (reference sequence).

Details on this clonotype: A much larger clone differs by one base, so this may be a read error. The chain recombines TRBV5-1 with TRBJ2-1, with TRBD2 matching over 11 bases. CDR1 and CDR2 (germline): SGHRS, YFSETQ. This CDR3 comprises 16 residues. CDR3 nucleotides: TGCGTCAGCAGCCCCACTAGCGGGAGCTCCTACAATGAGCAGTTCTTC. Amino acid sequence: CVSSPTSGSSYNEQFF.

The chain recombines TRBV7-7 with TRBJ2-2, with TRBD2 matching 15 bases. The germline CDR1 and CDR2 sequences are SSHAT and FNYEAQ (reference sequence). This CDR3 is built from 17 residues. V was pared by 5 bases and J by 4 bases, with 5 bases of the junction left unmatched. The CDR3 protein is CASSLGLAGGITGELFF. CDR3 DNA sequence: TGTGCCAGCAGCCTGGGACTAGCGGGGGGTATCACCGGGGAGCTGTTTTTT.

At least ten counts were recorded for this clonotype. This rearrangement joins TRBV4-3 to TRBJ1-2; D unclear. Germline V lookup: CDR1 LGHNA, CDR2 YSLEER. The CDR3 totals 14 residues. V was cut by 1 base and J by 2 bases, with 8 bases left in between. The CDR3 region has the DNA TGCGCCAGCAGCCAAGGGCCAGCCAACTATGGCTACACCTTC. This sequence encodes CASSQGPANYGYTF.

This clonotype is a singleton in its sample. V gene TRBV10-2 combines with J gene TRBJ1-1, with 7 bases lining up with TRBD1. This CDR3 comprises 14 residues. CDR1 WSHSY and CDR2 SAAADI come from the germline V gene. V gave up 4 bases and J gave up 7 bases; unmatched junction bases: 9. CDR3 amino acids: CASSVEGAGNEAFF. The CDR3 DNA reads TGCGCCAGCAGTGTGGAGGGGGCAGGGAATGAAGCTTTCTTT.

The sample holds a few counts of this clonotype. The CDR3 protein is CASSLNNRETQYF. CDR3 sequence (DNA): TGTGCCAGCAGCTTAAATAACCGTGAGACCCAGTACTTC. The chain joins TRBV7-3 to TRBJ2-5; no reliable D call. CDR3 size: 13 residues. Trimming cost V 1 base and J 5 bases, with 8 bases left between them. Germline CDR1 and CDR2: SGHTA and FQGTGA.